Sequencing of this TCR beta chain was carried out in a study of blood T cell repertoires in COVID-19. At the level of the study: Acute-phase and convalescent COVID-19 samples originated in the United States, Italy and Spain.

Original handling: Reference gene primer amplification gave estimated nucleated cell counts. Assay: immunoSEQ multiplex PCR; the TCRdb copy retains only in-frame clones and omits some. V and J calls and clone size are copied from that table; D and trimming were computed from the DNA. Here the sample spans some 87,000 clones, 85% to 95% being singletons. V was clipped by 1 base and J by 5 bases; unmatched bases: 10. The V gene's germline CDR1 is LGHDT and CDR2 YNNKEL (reference sequence). The CDR3 covers 17 residues. This sequence originates from a woman in her sixties or seventies with active COVID-19. This sequence joins TRBV3-1 (or the pseudogene TRBV3-2) and TRBJ2-5; 10 bases fit TRBD2. Sequencing was carried out using peripheral blood. The chain's CDR3 is CASSQGGAGGRWETQYF. CDR3 DNA: TGTGCCAGCAGCCAAGGTGGAGCGGGAGGGCGTTGGGAGACCCAGTACTTC.